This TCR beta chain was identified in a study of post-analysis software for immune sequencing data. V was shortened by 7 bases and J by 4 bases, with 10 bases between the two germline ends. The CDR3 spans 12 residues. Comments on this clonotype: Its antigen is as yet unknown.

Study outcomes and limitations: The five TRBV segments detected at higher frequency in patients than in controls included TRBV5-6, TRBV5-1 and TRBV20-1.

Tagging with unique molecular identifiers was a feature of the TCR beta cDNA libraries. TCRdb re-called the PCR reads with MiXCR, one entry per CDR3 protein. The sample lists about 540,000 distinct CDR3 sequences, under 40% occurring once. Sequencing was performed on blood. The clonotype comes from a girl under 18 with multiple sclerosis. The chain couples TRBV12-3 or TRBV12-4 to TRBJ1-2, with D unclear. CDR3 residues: CASTPSSYGYTF. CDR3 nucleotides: TGTGCCAGCACGCCCAGCTCCTATGGCTACACCTTC.